The 11 T cell receptor beta chains below all came from one sample that was sequenced in a study of T cell repertoires in cytomegalovirus infection. TCRdb passed the reads through MiXCR, listing each CDR3 protein once. The sample carries some 500,000 distinct CDR3 sequences, 25% to 35% recorded once. These receptors' targets are unknown. The source was cultured PBMCs, collected from culture after CMV antigen stimulation. Receptors originate from a human donor in good health (CMV status not recorded). Some clones in this sample may be carry-over from other donors' samples.

The V and J genes are TRBV7-6 and TRBJ2-7; possible D gene TRBD1, 5 bases. CDR1 and CDR2 (germline): SGHVS, FNYEAQ. The CDR3 covers 16 residues. CDR3 nucleotides: TGTGCCAGCAGCGAATTACCCGGACGACAGCCCCCGTTCTACGGCGTC. This sequence encodes CASSELPGRQPPFYGV.

This clonotype was observed many times. CDR3 region: CASSPRTGQVGANVLTF. The CDR3 DNA follows: TGTGCCAGCTCACCCCGTACGGGACAGGTAGGGGCCAACGTCCTGACTTTC. The chain combines TRBV18 with TRBJ2-6; 8 bases agree with TRBD1. The junction had 8 bases not matched to a gene; V was cut back by 3 bases and J by 4 bases. This CDR3 has 17 amino acids. CDR1 KGHSH and CDR2 LQKENI come from the germline V gene.

This chain joins TRBV27 and TRBJ2-7; tentative D call: TRBD1 (6 bases). The CDR3 sequence is 12 residues long. Trimming stripped 7 bases from V and 5 bases from J, with 12 bases between. Germline V gene data show CDR1 as MNHEY and CDR2 as SMNVEV (reference sequence). This chain's CDR3 is CASIRSGDEQYF. The DNA of the CDR3 is TGTGCCAGCATCCGATCAGGGGACGAGCAGTACTTC.

This clonotype turned up a few times. The chain carries TRBV6-6 and TRBJ2-3; 9 bases are shared with TRBD2. The germline V gene has CDR1 MNHNY and CDR2 SVGAGI (reference sequence). Trimming removed 0 bases from V and 4 bases from J; junction bases left unmatched: 8. The CDR3 consists of 17 residues. The CDR3 protein is CASSYSQSGTSSDTQYF. In nucleotides, the CDR3 is TGTGCCAGCAGTTACTCCCAGTCAGGGACTAGCTCAGATACGCAGTATTTT.

The J gene is TRBJ2-7, the V gene TRBV6-1; tentatively, D is TRBD1 (6 bases). Germline loops: CDR1 MNHNS, CDR2 SASEGT. Trimming removed 4 bases from V and 6 bases from J, with 22 bases in between. The CDR3 runs 16 residues. CDR3 protein: CASSATGWRIWGEQYV. CDR3 nucleotide sequence: TGTGCCAGCAGTGCGACAGGTTGGAGAATCTGGGGCGAGCAGTACGTC.

This clonotype was detected a few times. The genes are TRBV11-2 and TRBJ2-1, with D possibly matching TRBD2 (6 bases). Trimming shortened V by 0 bases and J by 3 bases, and 18 bases separated the two germline ends. The CDR3 consists of 18 residues. CDR1 SGHAT and CDR2 FQNNGV come from the germline V gene. CDR3 loop: CASSLDRTVGLLYNEQFF. The CDR3 coding sequence is TGTGCCAGCAGCTTAGATCGCACCGTGGGACTCCTCTACAATGAGCAGTTCTTC.

The chain employs TRBV7-2 and TRBJ2-5; TRBD1 matches 7 bases. Germline CDR1 is SGHTA and CDR2 is FQGNSA. V shed 7 bases, J shed 2 bases, and the junction held 7 bases outside the gene matches. The CDR3 consists of 14 residues. In DNA, the CDR3 is TGTGCCAGCACCTCGACAGGGAATCAAGAGACCCAGTACTTC. It translates to CASTSTGNQETQYF. Together with reference TRBV7-2 and TRBJ2-5, the CDR3 gives the full variable domain: GAGVSQSPSNKVTEKGKDVELRCDPISGHTALYWYRQSLGQGLEFLIYFQGNSAPDKSGLPSDRFSAERTGGSVSTLTIQRTQQEDSAVYLCASTSTGNQETQYFGPGTRLLVL.

The table lists this clonotype with many counts. V is TRBV11-2 and J is TRBJ2-1, with 7 bases that match TRBD1. The CDR3 totals 16 residues. CDR1 and CDR2 from the germline V gene are SGHAT and FQNNGV. V shed 5 bases, J shed 3 bases, and the junction held 10 bases outside the gene matches. The DNA for the CDR3 is TGTGCCAGCAGCGAGACCCGGGACAGCCTCTACAATGAGCAGTTCTTC. It yields the protein CASSETRDSLYNEQFF. Full variable domain (rest looked up from reference TRBV11-2 and TRBJ2-1): EAGVAQSPRYKIIEKRQSVAFWCNPISGHATLYWYQQILGQGPKLLIQFQNNGVVDDSQLPKDRFSAERLKGVDSTLKIQPAKLEDSAVYLCASSETRDSLYNEQFFGPGTRLTVL.

The chain couples TRBV27 to TRBJ2-7; 12 bases agree with TRBD2. The CDR3 runs 15 residues. CDR1 is MNHEY, CDR2 SMNVEV, per germline (reference sequence). V lost 5 bases and J lost 4; bases outside the gene matches: 6. CDR3 residues: CASSPLAGGLYEQYF. The CDR3 coding sequence is TGTGCCAGCAGTCCTCTAGCGGGAGGGCTGTACGAGCAGTACTTC.

The J gene is TRBJ2-1, the V gene TRBV5-1; D possibly corresponds to TRBD2 (5 bases). V was trimmed by 7 bases and J by 8 bases, leaving 19 bases between them. The CDR3 covers 14 residues. Germline CDR1 is SGHRS and CDR2 is YFSETQ. CDR3 in DNA: TGCGCCAGCTCCCGTAGTAGCGAGGGTTATGAGCAGTTCTTC. It codes for CASSRSSEGYEQFF.

The chain joins TRBV12-3 or TRBV12-4 to TRBJ1-2; a possible D gene is TRBD1 (5 bases). V lost 5 bases and J lost 4, with 14 bases in between. The CDR3 is 14 amino acids. The CDR3 protein is CASSLMGRPYGYTF. The CDR3 DNA sequence: TGTGCCAGCAGTCTGATGGGACGGCCCTATGGCTACACCTTC.